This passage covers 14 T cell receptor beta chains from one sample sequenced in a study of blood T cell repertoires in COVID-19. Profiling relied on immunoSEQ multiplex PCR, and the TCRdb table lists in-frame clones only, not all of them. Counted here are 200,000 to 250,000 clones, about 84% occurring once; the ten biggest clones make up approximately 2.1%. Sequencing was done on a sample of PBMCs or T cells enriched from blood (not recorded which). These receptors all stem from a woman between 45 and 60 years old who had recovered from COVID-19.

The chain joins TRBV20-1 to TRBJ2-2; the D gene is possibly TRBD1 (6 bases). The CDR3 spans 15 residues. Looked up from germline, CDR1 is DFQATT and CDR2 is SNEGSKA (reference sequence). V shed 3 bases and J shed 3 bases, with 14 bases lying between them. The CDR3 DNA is TGCAGTGCTAGTTCGGGACAAAGGGACACCGGGGAGCTGTTTTTT. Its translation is CSASSGQRDTGELFF.

Written as DNA, the CDR3 is TGTGCCAGCAGCAAACGGGACAGGGAAAACACCGGGGAGCTGTTTTTT. Protein: CASSKRDRENTGELFF. The V gene is TRBV21-1, the J gene TRBJ2-2; the table assigns TRBD1, which was not confirmed against the DNA. TRBV21-1 is reported as a pseudogene. The CDR3 runs to 16 residues.

The CDR3 sequence is CASSLSAGGPNEQFF. The CDR3 nucleotides read TGTGCCAGCAGCTTATCAGCGGGAGGGCCCAATGAGCAGTTCTTC. The chain is built from TRBV7-3 and TRBJ2-1, with 10 bases matching TRBD2. This CDR3 spans 15 amino acids. Germline V CDR1 and CDR2: SGHTA, FQGTGA. Trimming took 2 bases from V and 6 from J; bases not matched to a gene: 4.

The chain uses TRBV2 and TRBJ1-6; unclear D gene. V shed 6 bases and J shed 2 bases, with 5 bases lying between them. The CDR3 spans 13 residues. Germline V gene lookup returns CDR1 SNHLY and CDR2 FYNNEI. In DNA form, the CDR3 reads TGTGCCAGCAGGAGGGCCTATAATTCACCCCTCCACTTT. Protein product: CASRRAYNSPLHF.

The CDR3 reads CASSLRQGGSYEQYF. In nucleotides, the CDR3 is TGTGCCAGCAGCTTACGGCAGGGTGGCTCCTACGAGCAGTACTTC. The chain uses TRBV7-9 and TRBJ2-7, with a possible D match to TRBD1 (5 bases). Trimming removed 2 bases from V and 0 bases from J, with 11 bases in between. Germline V lookup: CDR1 SEHNR, CDR2 FQNEAQ (reference sequence). The CDR3 spans 15 residues.

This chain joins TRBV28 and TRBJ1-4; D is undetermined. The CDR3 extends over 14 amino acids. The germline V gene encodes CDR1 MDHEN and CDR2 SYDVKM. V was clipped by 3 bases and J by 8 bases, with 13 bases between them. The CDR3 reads CASSFSSAGEKLFF. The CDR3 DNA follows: TGTGCCAGCAGTTTCTCTTCGGCGGGGGAAAAACTGTTTTTT.

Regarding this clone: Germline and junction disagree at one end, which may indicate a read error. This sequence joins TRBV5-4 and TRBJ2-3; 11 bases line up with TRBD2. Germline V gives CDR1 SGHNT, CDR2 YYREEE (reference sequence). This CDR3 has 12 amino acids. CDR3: CASSSGLAALTF. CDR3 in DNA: TGTGCCAGCAGCTCGGGACTAGCGGCCCTCACTTTT.

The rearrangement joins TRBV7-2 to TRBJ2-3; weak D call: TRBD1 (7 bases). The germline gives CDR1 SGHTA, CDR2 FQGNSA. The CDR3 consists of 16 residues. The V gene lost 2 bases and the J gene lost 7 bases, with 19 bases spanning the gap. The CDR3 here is CASSLFGGAGGYTQYF. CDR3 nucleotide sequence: TGTGCCAGCAGCTTATTCGGCGGGGCAGGGGGGTATACGCAGTATTTT.

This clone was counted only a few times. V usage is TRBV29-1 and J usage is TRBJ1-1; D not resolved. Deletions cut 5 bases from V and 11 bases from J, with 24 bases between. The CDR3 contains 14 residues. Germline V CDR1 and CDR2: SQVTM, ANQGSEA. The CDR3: CSVLRESPKSPAFF. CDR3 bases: TGCAGCGTTTTGAGAGAGAGCCCCAAGTCTCCCGCTTTCTTT.

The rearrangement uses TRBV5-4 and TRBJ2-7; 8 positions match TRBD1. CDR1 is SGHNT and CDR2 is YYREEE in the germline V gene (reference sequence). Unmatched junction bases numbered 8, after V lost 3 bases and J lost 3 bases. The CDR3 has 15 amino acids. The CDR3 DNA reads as TGTGCCAGCAGCTCGGACAGGGAGCGTTACTACGAGCAGTACTTC. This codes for CASSSDRERYYEQYF.

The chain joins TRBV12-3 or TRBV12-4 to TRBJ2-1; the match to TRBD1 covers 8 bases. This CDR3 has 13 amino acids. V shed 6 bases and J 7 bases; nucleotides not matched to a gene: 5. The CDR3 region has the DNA TGTGCCAGCAGGGACAGGGAGAAGAATGAGCAGTTCTTC. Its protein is CASRDREKNEQFF.

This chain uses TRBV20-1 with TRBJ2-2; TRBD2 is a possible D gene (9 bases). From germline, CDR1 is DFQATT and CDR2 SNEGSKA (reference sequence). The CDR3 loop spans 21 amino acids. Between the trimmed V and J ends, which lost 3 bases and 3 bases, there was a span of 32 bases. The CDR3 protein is CSASPTGAMSGRYLYTGELFF. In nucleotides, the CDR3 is TGCAGTGCTAGTCCGACAGGGGCCATGAGCGGGAGGTACCTTTACACCGGGGAGCTGTTTTTT.

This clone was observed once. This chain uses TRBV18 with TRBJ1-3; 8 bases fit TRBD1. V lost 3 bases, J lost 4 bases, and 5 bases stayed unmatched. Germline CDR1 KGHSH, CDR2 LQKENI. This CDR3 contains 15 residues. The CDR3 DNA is TGTGCCAGCTCACCTTCGGACAGGGTGGGAAACACCATATATTTT. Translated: CASSPSDRVGNTIYF.

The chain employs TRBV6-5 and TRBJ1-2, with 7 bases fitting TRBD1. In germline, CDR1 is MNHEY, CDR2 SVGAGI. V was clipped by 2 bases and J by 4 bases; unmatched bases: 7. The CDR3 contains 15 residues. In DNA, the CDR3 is TGTGCCAGCAGTTACGACCACAGGGGAAGCTATGGCTACACCTTC. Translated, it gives CASSYDHRGSYGYTF.